Below are 21 T cell receptor beta chains sequenced from a single sample in a study of early T cells in non-severe SARS-CoV-2 infection. TCRdb re-analysed the 5' RACE reads in MiXCR, keeping a single row per CDR3 protein. The repertoire has tens of thousands of distinct CDR3 sequences, around 6.1% of them found once; the top ten carry less than 25%. Sequenced here: whole blood, sampled at baseline. The receptors come from an adult who was a healthcare worker with PCR-confirmed SARS-CoV-2 infection or an uninfected control (not recorded which).

In its sample, this clonotype was seen a few times. V and J are TRBV28 and TRBJ2-5; 9 bases are shared with TRBD1. Germline-derived CDR1 and CDR2 are MDHEN and SYDVKM. CDR3 size: 16 residues. Losses at the gene ends were 5 bases for V and 2 bases for J; bases not matched to a gene: 9. The CDR3 loop is CASSMRGTGRQETQYF. The DNA of the CDR3 is TGTGCCAGCAGTATGAGGGGGACAGGGCGGCAAGAGACCCAGTACTTC.

This sequence joins TRBV28 and TRBJ2-7, with TRBD2 matching 8 bases. Germline V gives CDR1 MDHEN, CDR2 SYDVKM. V was clipped by 6 bases and J by 2 bases; unmatched bases: 9. The CDR3 is made up of 15 amino acids. The CDR3 coding sequence is TGTGCCAGCAGACCTACTAGCGGATCTACCTACGAGCAGTACTTC. The encoded protein is CASRPTSGSTYEQYF.

This clonotype was counted at least ten times. The rearrangement uses TRBV5-1 and TRBJ1-5; D is unresolved. The CDR3 contains 14 residues. CDR1 SGHRS and CDR2 YFSETQ come from the germline V gene. Trimming left V 5 bases short and J 9 bases short, with 18 bases between. CDR3 in DNA: TGCGCCAGCAGGGATGGACTGGGATATGGGCCCCAGCATTTT. Protein: CASRDGLGYGPQHF.

The chain has TRBV15 and TRBJ1-4; D is uncertain. The CDR3 has 15 residues. V was trimmed by 5 bases and J by 7 bases, leaving 17 bases between them. CDR1 is LNHNV and CDR2 is YYDKDF in the germline V gene (reference sequence). CDR3 protein: CATSGPGRVSEKLFF. CDR3 coding DNA: TGTGCCACCAGCGGACCAGGACGGGTTTCTGAAAAACTGTTTTTT. The full variable domain, with the rest looked up from reference TRBV15 and TRBJ1-4, is DAMVIQNPRYQVTQFGKPVTLSCSQTLNHNVMYWYQQKSSQAPKLLFHYYDKDFNNEADTPDNFQSRRPNTSFCFLDIRSPGLGDTAMYLCATSGPGRVSEKLFFGSGTQLSVL.

This clonotype was observed many times. The chain links TRBV20-1 to TRBJ2-1; D unclear. The V gene's germline CDR1 is DFQATT and CDR2 SNEGSKA (reference sequence). The CDR3 consists of 15 residues. V was pared by 3 bases and J by 7 bases, with 19 bases between. This CDR3 is CSASDFGPIGNEQFF. The CDR3, as DNA: TGCAGTGCTAGCGATTTTGGACCGATTGGAAATGAGCAGTTCTTC.

This sequence joins TRBV2 and TRBJ2-2; D gene uncertain. V lost 2 bases and J lost 4, with 5 bases in between. CDR1 is SNHLY, CDR2 FYNNEI, per germline. The CDR3 consists of 13 residues. The chain's CDR3 is CASSELLTGELFF. CDR3 DNA sequence: TGTGCCAGCAGTGAACTTCTCACCGGGGAGCTGTTTTTT.

The V and J genes are TRBV4-3 and TRBJ2-1, with D uncertain. This CDR3 is built from 16 residues. The V and J ends lost 3 bases and 0 bases respectively, with 12 bases between them. Per the germline V gene, CDR1 is LGHNA and CDR2 is YSLEER. The CDR3 DNA is TGCGCCAGCAGCCAGGGTGCGTATAGCTCCTACAATGAGCAGTTCTTC. It encodes CASSQGAYSSYNEQFF.

This clonotype was counted ten times or more. The rearrangement joins TRBV4-3 to TRBJ1-2; D is undetermined. This CDR3 spans 15 amino acids. Deletions cut 4 bases from V and 5 bases from J, with 17 bases between. Germline assignment: CDR1 LGHNA and CDR2 YSLEER. The chain's CDR3 is CASSREAGGRYGYTF. The CDR3 nucleotides are TGCGCCAGCAGCCGTGAAGCCGGTGGGCGATATGGCTACACCTTC.

There are a few counts of this clonotype. The chain has TRBV4-1 and TRBJ2-3; 12 bases map to TRBD2. The CDR3 sequence is 16 residues long. The ends lost 1 base at V and 6 bases at J; junction bases unmatched: 5. The V gene's germline CDR1 is MGHRA and CDR2 YSYEKL. CDR3 loop: CASSQASGRAADTQYF. The CDR3, as DNA: TGCGCCAGCAGCCAAGCTAGCGGGAGGGCCGCGGATACGCAGTATTTT.

The chain links TRBV7-6 to TRBJ2-3, with D possibly being TRBD2 (6 bases). The CDR3 has 14 residues. Trimming removed 5 bases at V and 5 bases at J, with 14 bases between. Germline CDR1 and CDR2: SGHVS and FNYEAQ. For the CDR3, the DNA is TGTGCCAGCAGCCAGAACGGGAGAGAAGATACGCAGTATTTT. This translates into CASSQNGREDTQYF.

This clonotype showed up just a few times. V is TRBV28 and J is TRBJ2-7, with D possibly TRBD2 on 7 matching bases. The CDR3 loop spans 16 amino acids. The germline gives CDR1 MDHEN, CDR2 SYDVKM. V lost 3 bases and J lost 7, with 22 bases in between. The CDR3 here is CASSLNFGRGKWEQYF. In DNA form, the CDR3 reads TGTGCCAGCAGTTTGAATTTTGGGAGGGGGAAGTGGGAGCAGTACTTC.

This clonotype was observed at least ten times. The V and J genes are TRBV20-1 and TRBJ2-7; TRBD2 aligns across 16 bases. The CDR3 is 16 amino acids. V lost 6 bases, J lost 5 bases, and 10 bases stayed unmatched. Germline assignment: CDR1 DFQATT and CDR2 SNEGSKA (reference sequence). This CDR3 reads CSAGTSGRAVPDEQYF. CDR3 DNA: TGCAGTGCAGGGACTAGCGGGAGGGCAGTCCCGGACGAGCAGTACTTC.

This clonotype showed up just a few times. This sequence joins TRBV6-4 and TRBJ1-6; possibly TRBD1 for D (5 bases). Trimming removed 6 bases from V and 6 bases from J, with 12 bases in between. CDR3 size: 14 residues. Germline-derived CDR1 and CDR2 are MRHNA and SNTAGT. CDR3 region: CASSEGPINSPLHF. The CDR3 DNA follows: TGTGCCAGCAGCGAGGGACCGATTAATTCACCCCTCCACTTT.

In its sample, this clonotype was seen many times. V and J are TRBV4-1 and TRBJ1-1; no reliable D call. Germline V gene data show CDR1 as MGHRA and CDR2 as YSYEKL. CDR3 length: 13 residues. V lost 3 bases and J 0 bases, leaving 5 bases between the germline ends. The CDR3 DNA sequence: TGCGCCAGCAGCCATCCACTGAACACTGAAGCTTTCTTT. This translates into CASSHPLNTEAFF.

This clonotype showed up many times. The chain carries TRBV2 and TRBJ2-7, with D possibly TRBD2 on 6 matching bases. The CDR3 consists of 13 residues. Germline-derived CDR1 and CDR2 are SNHLY and FYNNEI. The V gene lost 4 bases and the J gene lost 4 bases, with 11 bases spanning the gap. The CDR3 nucleotides read TGTGCCAGCAGTGTCGGGAGAAATTACGAGCAGTACTTC. Its translation: CASSVGRNYEQYF.

In its sample, this clonotype was seen many times. The J gene is TRBJ1-1, the V gene TRBV5-1, with D tentatively TRBD1 (5 bases). The CDR3 sequence is 14 residues long. The germline V gene has CDR1 SGHRS and CDR2 YFSETQ. Trimming left V 4 bases short and J 4 bases short, with 14 bases between. The CDR3 loop is CASSVGAMSTEAFF. As DNA, the CDR3 is TGCGCCAGCAGCGTCGGGGCAATGAGCACTGAAGCTTTCTTT. The variable domain in full, completed from reference TRBV5-1 and TRBJ1-1, reads KAGVTQTPRYLIKTRGQQVTLSCSPISGHRSVSWYQQTPGQGLQFLFEYFSETQRNKGNFPGRFSGRQFSNSRSEMNVSTLELGDSALYLCASSVGAMSTEAFFGQGTRLTVV.

In this sample, this clonotype turned up many times. V and J are TRBV7-3 and TRBJ1-1; D is possibly TRBD1 (5 bases). The V and J ends lost 1 base and 1 base respectively, with 10 bases between them. The CDR3 covers 15 residues. Per germline, CDR1 SGHTA and CDR2 FQGTGA. CDR3 bases: TGTGCCAGCAGCTTAAAACGGCAGGGGAACACTGAAGCTTTCTTT. This translates into CASSLKRQGNTEAFF.

This clonotype was observed at least ten times. The chain's CDR3 is CASSRMKLAGGPDEQFF. In nucleotides, the CDR3 is TGTGCCAGCAGCCGAATGAAACTAGCGGGGGGGCCGGATGAGCAGTTCTTC. This chain uses TRBV7-8 with TRBJ2-1; TRBD2 aligns across 13 bases. The CDR3 extends over 17 amino acids. Germline V gene data show CDR1 as SGHVS and CDR2 as FQNEAQ. V shed 5 bases, J shed 8 bases, and the junction held 12 bases outside the gene matches.

This chain links TRBV3-2 with TRBJ2-5; the D call of TRBD1 is as the table states it, not checked on the DNA. TRBV3-2 is labeled a pseudogene. This CDR3 is 18 amino acids long. As DNA, the CDR3 is TGTGCCAGCAGCCAAGGTACCGCATATGTCCAGGCCGAAGAGACCCAGTACTTC. This gives the protein CASSQGTAYVQAEETQYF.

The sample holds a few counts of this clonotype. J is TRBJ1-4 and V is TRBV30, with D possibly being TRBD1 (5 bases). This CDR3 contains 16 residues. CDR1 is GTSNPN, CDR2 SVGIG, per germline (reference sequence). Between the trimmed V and J ends, which lost 2 bases and 5 bases, there was a span of 18 bases. The CDR3 here is CAWSTVWGRINEKLFF. The CDR3 nucleotides read TGTGCCTGGAGTACGGTCTGGGGACGGATAAATGAAAAACTGTTTTTT.

In its sample, this clonotype was seen a few times. The chain has TRBV6-2 or TRBV6-3 and TRBJ2-5; possibly TRBD1 for D (6 bases). Germline CDR1 is MNHEY and CDR2 is SVGEGT. This CDR3 contains 16 residues. With 7 bases removed from V and 6 bases from J, the gap between germline ends came to 24 bases. CDR3 amino acids: CASIRRGPTGQKTQYF. The CDR3 DNA follows: TGTGCCAGCATTAGACGGGGCCCTACGGGACAAAAGACCCAGTACTTC.